The clone carrying this T cell receptor beta chain came up a few times. Antigen specificity is unknown. TCRdb itself ran the reads through MiXCR, one entry per CDR3 protein. The sample has approximately 1,000,000 distinct CDR3 sequences, around 30% seen once. Germline assignment: CDR1 SNHLY and CDR2 FYNNEI. The ends lost 0 bases at V and 6 bases at J; junction bases unmatched: 9. The CDR3 extends over 17 amino acids. The entry originates in a study of T cell repertoires in cytomegalovirus infection. Looking at the study overall: HLA-C-restricted CMV epitopes, recently identified, and well-studied HLA-B-restricted ones were used by the study. It was the public TCR beta signatures that indicated both CMV infection and matching HLA type.

General study points: Dominating the ex vivo response were HLA-C-restricted CMV-specific TCR beta clonotypes.

This chain uses TRBV2 with TRBJ2-2; 8 bases line up with TRBD2. The sample here was cultured CD8+ T cells from PBMCs, taken from culture after CMV antigen stimulation. The receptor comes from a human donor in good health (CMV status not recorded). Some clones in this sample may be carry-over from other donors' samples. CDR3 in amino acids: CASSEALARGGPGELFF. The CDR3 DNA reads as TGTGCCAGCAGTGAAGCGCTTGCCCGGGGGGGCCCCGGGGAGCTGTTTTTT.